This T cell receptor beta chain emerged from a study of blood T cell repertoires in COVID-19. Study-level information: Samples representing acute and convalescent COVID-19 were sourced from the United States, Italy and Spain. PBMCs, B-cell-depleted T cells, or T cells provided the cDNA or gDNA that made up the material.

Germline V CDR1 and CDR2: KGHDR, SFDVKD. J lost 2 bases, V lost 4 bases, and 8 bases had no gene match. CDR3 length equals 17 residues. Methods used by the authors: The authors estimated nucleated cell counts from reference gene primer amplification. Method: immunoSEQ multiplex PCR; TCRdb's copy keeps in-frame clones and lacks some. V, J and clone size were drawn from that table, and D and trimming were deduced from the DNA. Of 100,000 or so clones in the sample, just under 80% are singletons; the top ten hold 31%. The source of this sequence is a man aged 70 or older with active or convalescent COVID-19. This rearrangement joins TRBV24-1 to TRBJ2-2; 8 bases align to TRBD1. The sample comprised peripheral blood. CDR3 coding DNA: TGTGCCACCAGTGACCTAGGGACAGGATCAAACACCGGGGAGCTGTTTTTT. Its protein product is CATSDLGTGSNTGELFF.